What follows is one TCR beta chain and its context. What antigen it recognizes has not been identified. Within one base of it there is no much larger clone, and no base qualities were kept. An Illumina MiSeq was used to sequence the TCRbeta libraries, yielding an average of approximately 39,000 productive templates per sample. The immunoSEQ assay, which uses multiplex PCR amplification, was used to generate TCRbeta CDR3 libraries. In the original analysis: Following a previously defined approach, repertoire diversity was calculated, and values close to 0 point to extremely monoclonal samples. Sourced from immuneACCESS, this table was stored by TCRdb with only in-frame sequences that have V and J called. A share of the clones is absent; for the studies checked, an unresolved V gene accounts for under half, and the remainder has no known explanation. V and J calls and clone size are as listed in that table; D and trimming were resolved from the DNA. The sample yields roughly 3,500 clones; about 42% were counted once. In total, the top ten clones hold 55% of the sample.

The sample is drawn from a study of STAT3 mutations in large granular lymphocyte leukemia (dated by TCRdb to the late 2010s). Describing the broader study: Canonical activating STAT3 mutations were detected in roughly half of the longitudinally sequenced T-LGLL patients. From an initial cohort of roughly 210 LGL patients, over 15 representative T-LGLL cases were picked for longitudinal TCRbeta and STAT3 sequencing. Over half of the T-LGLL patients were given one or more immunosuppressive therapy regimens, and less than 45% of those treated had a hematologic response. For each patient, sequencing was performed at an average of roughly 4 time points, with a range of 2 to 8 samplings. To reconstruct clonal hierarchy and dynamics, serial deep sequencing of TCRbeta CDR3 and STAT3 was performed in patients with T-cell large granular lymphocyte leukemia. As controls within the study, a couple of patients with natural killer LGL leukemia were also sequenced longitudinally.

DNA was extracted from blood mononuclear cells, and the same DNA was used for both TCR and STAT3 sequencing. What the study reported, not specific to this receptor: The linking of therapy response to changes in TCR clonal burden was complicated by variable intervals between samplings and differing treatment regimens. TCR clonotype switching after therapy was seen in about 35% of the 18 patients, with all newly emerging clones being STAT3 wild type. Because codominant clonotypes persisted in some patients, a small but highly pathogenic clone may have been missed. Because no samples were available when a clone first appeared, clonal expansion had to be inferred from samplings taken at other points. Dominant TCR clone burden was found to exceed STAT3 mutant burden in several patients, suggesting that STAT3 mutation arose secondarily within a pre-expanded clone. All T-LGLL patients had at least one immunodominant TCRbeta clonotype, and roughly half had multiple immunodominant subclonotypes.

After removal of 7 bases from V and 4 bases from J, the junction retains 8 bases not matched to a gene. From cysteine to phenylalanine, the CDR3 is 14 amino acids long. Solely the CDR3 DNA is kept, with 42 bases framed from the first base. CDR1 and CDR2, looked up from the germline V gene (reference sequence), are SGHNT and YYREEE. The rearranged chain carries TRBV5-4 and TRBJ2-1; 7 central nucleotides agree with TRBD2. The TCR originated in a man aged 45-60 years with T-cell large granular lymphocyte leukemia. Some clones in this sample may be carry-over from other donors' samples. The age is the age at diagnosis. Sequencing was carried out using peripheral blood mononuclear cells. The DNA reads TGTGCCAGCCGGGAGGCTTTTACTTACAATGAGCAGTTCTTC. This codes for CASREAFTYNEQFF.